These 19 T cell receptor beta chains came from one sample sequenced in a study of shared clonotypes between healthy human individuals. The data were produced by immunoSEQ multiplex PCR, yet TCRdb's version contains in-frame clones alone and is incomplete. The data contain about 2.4 million clones, 80% to 95% of them singletons. What was sequenced was naive CD4+ T cells from PBMCs. Noted subset: CD45RA+ positively selected. The source is a man aged 18 to 29 in good health. Some clones in this sample may be carry-over from other donors' samples.

A note on this clone: This sample also contains other DNA sequences that code for the same CDR3. This rearrangement joins TRBV25-1 to TRBJ1-6; no definite D call. Per germline, CDR1 MGHDK and CDR2 SYGVNS. V lost 2 bases to trimming and J lost 7 bases, with 6 bases between them. CDR3 length equals 13 residues. In DNA form, the CDR3 reads TGTGCCAGCAGTGAACTAGGAAATTCACCCCTCCACTTT. It translates to CASSELGNSPLHF.

The V gene is TRBV2, the J gene TRBJ2-7; D could derive from TRBD1 or TRBD2 (5 bases each). CDR1 is SNHLY and CDR2 is FYNNEI in the germline V gene. This CDR3 is built from 13 residues. Trimming removed 6 bases at V and 12 bases at J, with 21 bases between. CDR3 loop: CASSSTSPGSWYF. In DNA form, the CDR3 reads TGTGCCAGCAGCAGTACATCTCCAGGGAGTTGGTACTTC.

The chain has TRBV11-1 and TRBJ2-7, with D hard to call. The length of the CDR3 is 13 residues. The germline gives CDR1 SGHAT, CDR2 FQDESV (reference sequence). Trimming pared 0 bases from V and 6 bases from J, leaving 9 bases between. CDR3 nucleotide sequence: TGTGCCAGCAGCTTAGCTCCGATCGGCGAGCAGTACTTC. Its protein is CASSLAPIGEQYF.

The chain carries TRBV18 and TRBJ2-1; the match to TRBD1 covers 10 bases. V trimming: 5 bases; J trimming: 6 bases; junction bases outside the gene matches: 10. CDR3 size: 16 residues. From germline, CDR1 is KGHSH and CDR2 LQKENI. The CDR3 DNA reads as TGTGCCAGCTCATCTCCGGGACAGGGGCCCTTCAATGAGCAGTTCTTC. Translated, it gives CASSSPGQGPFNEQFF.

The V gene is TRBV4-1, the J gene TRBJ1-1; 7 bases line up with TRBD1. The V gene's germline CDR1 is MGHRA and CDR2 YSYEKL. The length of the CDR3 is 18 residues. V lost 0 bases to trimming and J lost 1 base; unmatched junction nucleotides: 11. CDR3 amino acids: CASSQEGFTGVGNTEAFF. The CDR3 region has the DNA TGCGCCAGCAGCCAAGAAGGGTTTACAGGGGTAGGGAACACTGAAGCTTTCTTT.

V gene TRBV9 combines with J gene TRBJ2-2; D remains ambiguous. V lost 0 bases and J lost 7, with 4 bases in between. This CDR3 is built from 12 residues. Germline V gene data show CDR1 as SGDLS and CDR2 as YYNGEE. The CDR3 nucleotides read TGTGCCAGCAGCGTAGATAACGGGGAGCTGTTTTTT. This codes for CASSVDNGELFF.

The gene calls are TRBV28 and TRBJ2-2, with 8 bases fitting TRBD1. Germline trimming cut 5 bases from V and 3 bases from J; bases unmatched to any gene: 2. This CDR3 has 14 residues. CDR1 and CDR2 (germline): MDHEN, SYDVKM. The chain's CDR3 is CASSPGQDTGELFF. The CDR3 DNA reads as TGTGCCAGCAGTCCGGGACAGGACACCGGGGAGCTGTTTTTT.

This chain links TRBV6-4 with TRBJ2-3; 8 bases map to TRBD1. The CDR3 covers 15 residues. Germline V gene sequence: CDR1 MRHNA, CDR2 SNTAGT. Trimming at V came to 6 bases and at J to 0 bases, leaving 5 bases not matched to a gene. Here the CDR3 DNA reads TGTGCCAGCAGGGCGACAGGGGTAAGCACAGATACGCAGTATTTT. Its translation: CASRATGVSTDTQYF.

The chain has TRBV7-2 and TRBJ2-1, with D tentatively TRBD2 (7 bases). CDR1 and CDR2 (germline): SGHTA, FQGNSA. The CDR3 length is 16 residues. Trimming took off 3 bases at V and 1 base at J, with 13 bases between the two ends. The CDR3 is CASSLGRGPSYNEQFF. The CDR3 region has the DNA TGTGCCAGCAGCTTGGGGCGGGGGCCATCCTACAATGAGCAGTTCTTC.

The CDR3 DNA is TGCGCCAGCAGCCCGGTGCTCGGGACAGGGTACGAGCAGTACTTC. It translates to CASSPVLGTGYEQYF. The chain has TRBV5-1 and TRBJ2-7; 9 bases map to TRBD1. Germline V CDR1 and CDR2: SGHRS, YFSETQ. The CDR3 consists of 15 residues. Losses at the gene ends were 4 bases for V and 4 bases for J; bases not matched to a gene: 9.

CDR3 in amino acids: CASSPPVGQGASYNEQFF. The CDR3 DNA is TGTGCCAGCTCACCACCTGTTGGGCAGGGAGCCTCTTACAATGAGCAGTTCTTC. The genes are TRBV18 and TRBJ2-1; possibly TRBD1 or TRBD2 for D (5 bases each). Deletions cut 0 bases from V and 4 bases from J, with 19 bases between. CDR1 is KGHSH, CDR2 LQKENI, per germline. This CDR3 has 18 residues.

The J gene is TRBJ2-7, the V gene TRBV7-8; no definite D call. CDR3 length: 15 amino acids. Trimming left V 1 base short and J 1 base short, with 11 bases between. The germline CDR1 and CDR2 sequences are SGHVS and FQNEAQ. The CDR3 here is CASSLEVGLSYEQYF. The CDR3 DNA reads TGTGCCAGCAGCTTAGAAGTGGGCTTATCCTACGAGCAGTACTTC.

The J gene is TRBJ1-4, the V gene TRBV6-1; tentative D call: TRBD1 (6 bases). Trimming cost V 6 bases and J 8 bases, with 16 bases left between them. The CDR3 extends over 14 amino acids. Looked up from germline, CDR1 is MNHNS and CDR2 is SASEGT. The CDR3 protein is CASREGGVEEKLFF. The CDR3 DNA follows: TGTGCCAGCAGGGAGGGGGGGGTGGAGGAAAAACTGTTTTTT.

The chain carries TRBV5-1 and TRBJ1-3; perhaps TRBD1 as D (6 bases). Trimming left V 1 base short and J 1 base short, with 12 bases between. The CDR3 length is 16 residues. Germline CDR1 and CDR2: SGHRS and YFSETQ. The CDR3 bases are TGCGCCAGCAGCTTGTTTGGGGGGCCATCTGGAAACACCATATATTTT. Protein: CASSLFGGPSGNTIYF.

This chain connects TRBV2 to TRBJ1-2; 9 nucleotides agree with TRBD1. V shed 6 bases and J 8 bases; nucleotides not matched to a gene: 10. Germline V gives CDR1 SNHLY, CDR2 FYNNEI. The CDR3 is 14 amino acids. The CDR3 coding sequence is TGTGCCAGCAGGGCAACAGGGGGCAGCGGAGGCTACACCTTC. Translating it yields CASRATGGSGGYTF. Combining the CDR3 with reference TRBV2 and TRBJ1-2 gives the whole variable domain EPEVTQTPSHQVTQMGQEVILRCVPISNHLYFYWYRQILGQKVEFLVSFYNNEISEKSEIFDDQFSVERPDGSNFTLKIRSTKLEDSAMYFCASRATGGSGGYTFGSGTRLTVV.

CDR3 loop: CASSFGTVGPNEKLFF. Here the CDR3 DNA reads TGTGCCAGCAGCTTCGGGACAGTGGGACCTAATGAAAAACTGTTTTTT. V usage is TRBV5-4 and J usage is TRBJ1-4, with 7 bases matching TRBD1. CDR1 and CDR2 (germline): SGHNT, YYREEE (reference sequence). This CDR3 spans 16 amino acids. J lost 3 bases, V lost 2 bases, and 7 bases had no gene match.

The rearrangement uses TRBV6-1 and TRBJ2-1; 10 bases match TRBD2. V shed 4 bases and J 8 bases; nucleotides not matched to a gene: 11. Germline V lookup: CDR1 MNHNS, CDR2 SASEGT. The CDR3 consists of 16 residues. In DNA form, the CDR3 reads TGTGCCAGCAGTGCCCGACTCCAGCGGGAGGGGCATGAGCAGTTCTTC. This encodes CASSARLQREGHEQFF.

The table lists this clone with a count of one. The sample holds other DNA sequences that translate to the same CDR3. This chain uses TRBV7-9 with TRBJ1-2; D might be TRBD1 (6 bases). This CDR3 spans 12 amino acids. CDR1 and CDR2 (germline): SEHNR, FQNEAQ (reference sequence). Trimming took 1 base from V and 8 from J, leaving 8 bases between them. The CDR3 DNA reads as TGTGCCAGCAGCTTAGAGGGGGGCGGCTACACCTTC. Translation gives CASSLEGGGYTF.

The gene calls are TRBV5-5 and TRBJ2-7; D is possibly TRBD1 (6 bases). This CDR3 has 12 residues. Germline CDR1 reads SGHKS; CDR2 reads YYEKEE (reference sequence). V was shortened by 10 bases and J by 2 bases, with 13 bases between the two germline ends. The CDR3 loop reads CASQKGAYEQYF. The CDR3 nucleotides read TGTGCCTCCCAAAAGGGGGCCTACGAGCAGTACTTC. The whole variable domain, remainder taken from reference TRBV5-5 and TRBJ2-7, is DAGVTQSPTHLIKTRGQQVTLRCSPISGHKSVSWYQQVLGQGPQFIFQYYEKEERGRGNFPDRFSARQFPNYSSELNVNALLLGDSALYLCASQKGAYEQYFGPGTRLTVT.